This is a list of T cell receptor beta chains from one sample in a study of shared clonotypes between healthy human individuals. Measured with immunoSEQ multiplex PCR; TCRdb has only the in-frame clones, and not every one. The sample includes 2,500,000 or so clones, under 95% seen only once; the top ten take roughly 0.34%. Sequencing was performed on naive CD4+ T cells from PBMCs. The receptors stem from a young man in good health. Some clones in this sample may be carry-over from other donors' samples. The CDR3 runs from the conserved cysteine through the conserved F or W. D genes are given only for firm matches. Part of the rows lack a size; the others show once, few, many or a class for expanded clones.

TRBJ2-3 . TRBV4-3 17 TRBD2 CASSQDKYLAGGDTQYF TGCGCCAGCAGCCAAGATAAGTACTTGGCCGGGGGGGATACGCAGTATTTT
TRBJ1-4 . TRBV5-4 15 TRBD1 CASSPTGAADEKLFF TGTGCCAGCAGCCCGACAGGGGCTGCGGATGAAAAACTGTTTTTT
TRBJ1-4 . TRBV5-6 14 . CASSTGQVGEKLFF TGTGCCAGCAGTACGGGACAAGTGGGAGAAAAACTGTTTTTT
TRBJ2-2 . TRBV7-3 15 . CASSLRRGDTGELFF TGTGCCAGCAGCTTAAGGCGGGGTGACACCGGGGAGCTGTTTTTT
TRBJ1-2 once TRBV28 14 . CASSPDGISRGYTF TGTGCCAGCAGTCCGGACGGAATAAGTCGGGGCTACACCTTC
TRBJ1-3 once TRBV28 14 TRBD1 CASRGQGGGNTIYF TGTGCCAGCAGGGGACAGGGAGGAGGAAACACCATATATTTT
TRBJ2-3 . TRBV18 16 TRBD2 CASSPRRTGGTDTQYF TGTGCCAGCTCCCCCCGTAGAACGGGGGGGACAGATACGCAGTATTTT
TRBJ2-1 . TRBV7-3 15 TRBD2 CASSPREGRGNEQFF TGTGCCAGCAGCCCACGGGAGGGCCGGGGCAATGAGCAGTTCTTC
TRBJ1-4 . TRBV5-1 15 . CASSKEPATNEKLFF TGCGCCAGCAGCAAGGAGCCCGCAACTAATGAAAAACTGTTTTTT
TRBJ1-4 . TRBV7-8 16 TRBD1 CASRPPGTGANEKLFF TGTGCCAGCCGACCCCCGGGGACAGGGGCTAATGAAAAACTGTTTTTT
TRBJ2-1 . TRBV9 13 . CASSQGTKNEQFF TGTGCCAGCAGCCAGGGGACAAAGAATGAGCAGTTCTTC
TRBJ2-7 . TRBV18 15 TRBD1 CASSPSGTGPYEQYF TGTGCCAGCTCACCGAGCGGGACAGGGCCCTACGAGCAGTACTTC
TRBJ2-1 . TRBV27 15 TRBD2 CASTLAGGTYNEQFF TGTGCCAGCACCTTAGCGGGAGGGACCTACAATGAGCAGTTCTTC
TRBJ1-5 . TRBV19 14 TRBD1 CASGRTGGGQPQHF TGTGCCAGTGGCCGGACAGGGGGAGGTCAGCCCCAGCATTTT
TRBJ1-1 . TRBV5-1 16 . CASSSLYTRGHTEAFF TGCGCCAGCAGCTCGTTGTATACTCGGGGGCACACTGAAGCTTTCTTT
TRBJ1-2 . TRBV6-6 15 TRBD1 CASSYLGQDHYGYTF TGTGCCAGCAGTTACTTAGGACAGGACCACTATGGCTACACCTTC
TRBJ2-7 . TRBV5-1 16 TRBD1 CASSLGTGTGVHEQYF TGCGCCAGCAGCTTGGGGACCGGGACAGGGGTCCACGAGCAGTACTTC
TRBJ2-7 . TRBV7-2 14 . CASSLIQGSYEQYF TGTGCCAGCAGCTTAATACAGGGCTCCTACGAGCAGTACTTC
TRBJ2-7 . TRBV6-1 11 . CASSLDPLSYF TGTGCCAGCAGCTTGGACCCCCTTTCGTACTTC
TRBJ1-5 . TRBV27 14 . CASSPTGPNQPQHF TGTGCCAGCAGCCCTACAGGGCCGAATCAGCCCCAGCATTTT
TRBJ2-3 . TRBV19 17 . CASSIDYGLALTDTQYF TGTGCCAGTAGTATAGATTACGGACTGGCCCTCACAGATACGCAGTATTTT
TRBJ1-4 . TRBV5-1 15 . CASSLAGQPREKLFF TGCGCCAGCAGCTTGGCAGGACAGCCTCGAGAAAAACTGTTTTTT
TRBJ2-6 . TRBV11-2 14 . CASSLRWRANVLTF TGTGCCAGCAGCTTAAGGTGGAGGGCCAACGTCCTGACTTTC
TRBJ1-1 . TRBV18 16 . CASSSRYGTPNTEAFF TGTGCCAGCTCATCGCGGTACGGGACGCCGAACACTGAAGCTTTCTTT
TRBJ1-6 once TRBV7-3 14 TRBD1 CASSWGQPNSPLHF TGTGCCAGCAGTTGGGGACAGCCCAATTCACCCCTCCACTTT
TRBJ1-2 once TRBV5-1 15 TRBD1 CASSSQGQTNYGYTF TGCGCCAGCAGCTCCCAGGGACAGACTAACTATGGCTACACCTTC
TRBJ1-2 . TRBV10-3 16 . CATGRVRAATNYGYTF TGTGCCACCGGCAGGGTAAGGGCAGCTACTAACTATGGCTACACCTTC
TRBJ1-3 . TRBV5-4 16 TRBD1 CASSLRQGAVGNTIYF TGTGCCAGCAGCTTGCGACAGGGGGCTGTTGGAAACACCATATATTTT
TRBJ2-1 once TRBV6-5 13 TRBD2 CASRAPSGRVQFF TGTGCCAGCAGAGCCCCTAGCGGGAGGGTTCAGTTCTTC
TRBJ2-6 . TRBV29-1 15 TRBD1 CSIQSGTEGANVLTF TGCAGCATCCAGTCCGGGACAGAGGGGGCCAACGTCCTGACTTTC
TRBJ1-5 . TRBV6-5 14 . CASSYGQDHQPQHF TGTGCCAGCAGTTATGGGCAGGACCATCAGCCCCAGCATTTT
TRBJ1-6 . TRBV6-5 12 . CASTQAGGTLHF TGTGCCAGCACCCAGGCGGGAGGGACCCTCCACTTT
TRBJ1-3 . TRBV2 14 TRBD1 CARPGTALEDTIYF TGTGCCAGACCCGGGACAGCCTTAGAGGACACCATATATTTT
TRBJ2-1 . TRBV9 16 TRBD2 CASSVGSGRAINEQFF TGTGCCAGCAGCGTAGGGAGCGGGAGGGCCATCAATGAGCAGTTCTTC
TRBJ1-1 once TRBV6-1 14 TRBD1 CASSGDRVNTEAFF TGTGCCAGCAGTGGGGACAGGGTGAACACTGAAGCTTTCTTT
TRBJ1-2 . TRBV7-2 13 TRBD1 CASSKGTGDGYTF TGTGCCAGCAGCAAAGGGACAGGGGATGGCTACACCTTC
TRBJ2-7 . TRBV29-1 13 . CSAWTVGSYEQYF TGCAGCGCCTGGACAGTGGGATCCTACGAGCAGTACTTC
TRBJ1-3 . TRBV11-2 16 . CASSLIRGGRGNTIYF TGTGCCAGCAGCCTCATCCGCGGGGGGAGAGGAAACACCATATATTTT
TRBJ1-1 . TRBV20-1 11 . CSCGQGTEAFF TGCAGTTGTGGCCAGGGCACTGAAGCTTTCTTT
TRBJ2-6 . TRBV5-5 15 . CASLRMDSGANVLTF TGTGCCAGCTTACGAATGGACTCTGGGGCCAACGTCCTGACTTTC
TRBJ2-3 . TRBV7-9 15 . CASSRARGPTDTQYF TGTGCCAGCAGCAGGGCAAGGGGACCAACAGATACGCAGTATTTT
TRBJ2-7 . TRBV5-4 15 TRBD1 CASSDGTGFVYEQYF TGTGCCAGCAGCGACGGGACAGGGTTTGTCTACGAGCAGTACTTC
TRBJ2-1 . TRBV19 12 TRBD2 CATQSGRDEQFF TGTGCCACCCAAAGCGGGAGGGATGAGCAGTTCTTC
TRBJ2-4 . TRBV5-4 18 TRBD2 CASSSREGAGDRKNIQYF TGTGCCAGCAGCTCACGGGAGGGAGCGGGAGATAGAAAAAACATTCAGTACTTC